The present entry profiles one T cell receptor (beta chain) with its context. No cognate antigen has been identified for it. No base qualities exist here, and no much larger clone lies one base off it. In Seattle, one collaborating source enrolled patients while the infection was active and tracked those patients longitudinally over the course of disease. Collaborating institutions collected whole blood in K2EDTA tubes following their own protocols. For TCRbeta analysis, collaborator samples were shipped as frozen whole blood, as isolated PBMCs, or as DNA extracted from either sample type. TCRbeta CDR3 regions were amplified from genomic DNA using the immunoSEQ Assay, a bias-controlled multiplex PCR. Per the source publication's procedure: The number of nucleated cells in each sample was estimated by amplification of reference gene primers within the assay. To quantify the absolute abundance of each unique TCRbeta CDR3 rearrangement, sequence reads were collapsed and filtered. For each sample, productive Simpson clonality was calculated by taking the square root of Simpson's diversity index across productive rearrangements. Here the immuneACCESS table is served through TCRdb, limited to in-frame sequences with V and J called. Missing clones are a known gap in these copies; in checked studies unresolved V genes cover under half, and the rest lacks a known reason. Clone size and the V and J calls come from that table; the DNA yielded D and trimming. The sample table shows approximately 110,000 clones, and approximately 85% are seen once. The leading ten clones occupy 3.2% of the sample.

The sample is drawn from a study of blood T cell repertoires in COVID-19 (dated by TCRdb to between 2020 and 2021). Turning to the overall study: Samples from collaborators originated in the United States, Italy and Spain and spanned both the acute and convalescent phases of COVID-19. The prospective study material was composed of cDNA or gDNA derived from T cells, B-cell-depleted T cells, or PBMCs. The dataset comprised deeply sampled blood TCRbeta repertoires from subjects exposed to, actively infected with, or recovered from COVID-19. The repertoires were made available in a free public database intended to serve as a resource for research on the immune response to SARS-CoV-2. Samples came from the ongoing ImmuneRACE study (first 160 participants) plus 1,254 subjects from 6 global collaborators. A de-identified subject ID, COVID-19 status, age in years and sex were almost always included in the sample metadata. Where available, HLA class I and class II types were obtained from metadata supplied by the sample provider rather than from assay-based typing.

V is clipped by 4 bases and J by 4 bases, and the sequence between their germline boundaries is 14 bases long. Counted from cysteine to phenylalanine, this CDR3 has 14 amino acids. Here the CDR3 DNA is all that survives: 42 bases in frame from base 1. CDR1 and CDR2 were assigned from the germline V gene (reference sequence) as LNHDA and SQIVND. The paper as a whole reports these results and caveats: The quantity of clinical and demographic metadata differed by source and by participant and was supplied without curation.

Recombination connected TRBV19 to TRBJ2-7; TRBD1 could be the D gene, as 6 bases match. The source is a woman aged 80 or over with COVID-19, enrolled during active disease. The sample comprised peripheral blood. The DNA is TGTGCCAGTAGTACCCAGGGGCTCCCGTACGAGCAGTACTTC. Its protein is CASSTQGLPYEQYF.